The clone carrying this T cell receptor (beta chain) was seen more than once but under ten times. This entry belongs to a study of T-cell memory formation after mild COVID-19. TCRdb recomputed calls from the 5' RACE reads with MiXCR, one row per CDR3 protein. The sample holds about 600,000 distinct CDR3 sequences, about 22% seen once. CDR1 and CDR2 from the germline V gene are SEHNR and FQNEAQ (reference sequence). The CDR3 is 15 amino acids. V lost 3 bases, J lost 7 bases, and 8 bases stayed unmatched. The clonotype was recovered from an adult woman who had mild COVID-19 (a few samples of this study predate the infection). Cell type and time point are not known. The specimen was PBMCs or a T cell subset sorted from them (not recorded which). The gene calls are TRBV7-9 and TRBJ2-5; 10 bases match TRBD1. The DNA for the CDR3 is TGTGCCAGCAGCTTGATCGGGACAGGGGAGGGGACCCAGTACTTC. It encodes CASSLIGTGEGTQYF.